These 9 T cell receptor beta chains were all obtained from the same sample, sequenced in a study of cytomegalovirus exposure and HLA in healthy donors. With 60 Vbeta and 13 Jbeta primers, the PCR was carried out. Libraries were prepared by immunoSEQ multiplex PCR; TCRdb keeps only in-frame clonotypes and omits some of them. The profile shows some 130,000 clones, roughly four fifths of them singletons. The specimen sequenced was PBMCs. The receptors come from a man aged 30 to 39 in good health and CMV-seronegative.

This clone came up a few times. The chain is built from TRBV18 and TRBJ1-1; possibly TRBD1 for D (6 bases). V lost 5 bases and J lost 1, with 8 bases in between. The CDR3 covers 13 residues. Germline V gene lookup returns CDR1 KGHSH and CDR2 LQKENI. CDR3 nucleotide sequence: TGTGCCAGCTCAACGACAGGGAACACTGAAGCTTTCTTT. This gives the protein CASSTTGNTEAFF.

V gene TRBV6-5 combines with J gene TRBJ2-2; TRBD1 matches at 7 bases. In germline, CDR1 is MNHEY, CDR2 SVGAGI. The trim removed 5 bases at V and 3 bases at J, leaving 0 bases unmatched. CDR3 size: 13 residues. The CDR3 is CASSGQDTGELFF. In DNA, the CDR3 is TGTGCCAGCAGTGGACAGGACACCGGGGAGCTGTTTTTT.

Written as DNA, the CDR3 is TGTGCCAGCAGTTCCGGACTAGCGGGACCCACAGATACGCAGTATTTT. This gives the protein CASSSGLAGPTDTQYF. The J gene is TRBJ2-3, the V gene TRBV27; 12 bases line up with TRBD2. Trimming removed 4 bases from V and 2 bases from J; junction bases left unmatched: 4. This CDR3 comprises 16 residues. Germline CDR1 MNHEY, CDR2 SMNVEV (reference sequence).

DNA of the CDR3: TGTGCCAGCACCCTCCCGGACAAGAACTATGGCTACACCTTC. Translated: CASTLPDKNYGYTF. The chain is built from TRBV25-1 and TRBJ1-2; TRBD1 is a possible D gene (5 bases). V lost 7 bases to trimming and J lost 2 bases, with 14 bases between them. This CDR3 is built from 14 residues. Germline-derived CDR1 and CDR2 are MGHDK and SYGVNS.

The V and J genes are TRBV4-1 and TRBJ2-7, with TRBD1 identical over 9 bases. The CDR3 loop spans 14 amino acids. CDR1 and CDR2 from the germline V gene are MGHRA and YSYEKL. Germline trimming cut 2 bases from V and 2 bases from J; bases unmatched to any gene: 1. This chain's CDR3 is CASSQRDRAYEQYF. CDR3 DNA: TGCGCCAGCAGCCAAAGGGACAGGGCCTACGAGCAGTACTTC.

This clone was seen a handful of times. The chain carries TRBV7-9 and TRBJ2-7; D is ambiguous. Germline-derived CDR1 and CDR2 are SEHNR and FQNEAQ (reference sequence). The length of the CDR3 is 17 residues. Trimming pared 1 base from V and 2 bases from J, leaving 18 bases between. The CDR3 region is CASSLGESRPNPYEQYF. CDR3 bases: TGTGCCAGCAGCTTAGGAGAGTCGCGCCCGAACCCCTACGAGCAGTACTTC.

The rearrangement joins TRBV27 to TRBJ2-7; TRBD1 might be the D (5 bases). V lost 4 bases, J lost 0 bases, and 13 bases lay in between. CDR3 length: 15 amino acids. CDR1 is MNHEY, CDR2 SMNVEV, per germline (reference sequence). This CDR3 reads CASSSTGFSSYEQYF. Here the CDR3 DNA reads TGTGCCAGCAGTTCCACAGGCTTTAGCTCCTACGAGCAGTACTTC.

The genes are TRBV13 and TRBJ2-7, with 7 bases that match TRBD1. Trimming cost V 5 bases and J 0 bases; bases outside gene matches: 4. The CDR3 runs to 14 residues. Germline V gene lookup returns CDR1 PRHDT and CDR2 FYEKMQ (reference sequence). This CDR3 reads CASSNRGTSYEQYF. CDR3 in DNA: TGTGCCAGCAGCAACAGGGGTACCTCCTACGAGCAGTACTTC. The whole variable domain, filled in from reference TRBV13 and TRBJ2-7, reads AAGVIQSPRHLIKEKRETATLKCYPIPRHDTVYWYQQGPGQDPQFLISFYEKMQSDKGSIPDRFSAQQFSDYHSELNMSSLELGDSALYFCASSNRGTSYEQYFGPGTRLTVT.

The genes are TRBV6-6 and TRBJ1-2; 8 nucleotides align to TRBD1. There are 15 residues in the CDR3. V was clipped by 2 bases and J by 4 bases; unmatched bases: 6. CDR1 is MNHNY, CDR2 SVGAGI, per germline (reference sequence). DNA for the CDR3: TGTGCCAGCAGTTACGGGCAGGGGGCTTCCTATGGCTACACCTTC. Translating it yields CASSYGQGASYGYTF.